The 27 T cell receptor beta chains below come from one sample, sequenced in a study of a mutant IDH1 vaccine in newly diagnosed glioma. Time point indicated: baseline, week 1 (first vaccination visit). Treatment meaning: pre-vaccination baseline after standard-of-care therapy. Assay: immunoSEQ multiplex PCR; the TCRdb copy retains only in-frame clones and omits some. Among around 99,000 clones, roughly 78% were seen once, and the ten largest hold over 6.5%. The specimen comprised PBMCs, sampled from a glioma patient treated with radiotherapy, temozolomide or both. The receptor set was obtained from a man aged 35-49 years with glioma.

This clone was counted only a few times. The chain is built from TRBV11-2 and TRBJ1-1, with a possible D match to TRBD1 (5 bases). Trimming cost V 1 base and J 3 bases, with 9 bases left between them. The V gene's germline CDR1 is SGHAT and CDR2 FQNNGV. The CDR3 runs 14 residues. The CDR3 sequence is CASSLGRGHTEAFF. The CDR3 DNA follows: TGTGCCAGCAGCTTAGGAAGGGGACACACTGAAGCTTTCTTT.

This chain uses TRBV18 with TRBJ2-5; possible D gene TRBD1, 5 bases. In germline, CDR1 is KGHSH, CDR2 LQKENI. The CDR3 loop spans 17 amino acids. Trimming stripped 3 bases from V and 0 bases from J, with 17 bases between. CDR3 sequence (DNA): TGTGCCAGCTCACCTTTAGTGTTTTTGACAGACCAAGAGACCCAGTACTTC. Translating it yields CASSPLVFLTDQETQYF. The full variable domain, completed using reference TRBV18 and TRBJ2-5, is NAGVMQNPRHLVRRRGQEARLRCSPMKGHSHVYWYRQLPEEGLKFMVYLQKENIIDESGMPKERFSAEFPKEGPSILRIQQVVRGDSAAYFCASSPLVFLTDQETQYFGPGTRLLVL.

This clone was detected only a few times. The gene calls are TRBV28 and TRBJ1-1, with D perhaps TRBD1 (5 bases). V lost 6 bases and J lost 0, with 11 bases in between. This CDR3 is 14 amino acids long. Germline V CDR1 and CDR2: MDHEN, SYDVKM. The CDR3: CASSPTVLNTEAFF. CDR3 coding DNA: TGTGCCAGCAGCCCGACAGTTTTGAACACTGAAGCTTTCTTT.

The chain uses TRBV18 and TRBJ2-7, with D uncertain. CDR3 length: 15 amino acids. Germline CDR1 and CDR2: KGHSH and LQKENI. The V and J ends lost 3 bases and 4 bases respectively, with 16 bases between them. The DNA of the CDR3 is TGTGCCAGCTCACCGGTGGAACGCACCGATTACGAGCAGTACTTC. It is translated as CASSPVERTDYEQYF.

At least ten counts were recorded for this clone. CDR3 sequence (DNA): TGCGCCACCCCGGAGGGGGACTTCTCCTACAATGAGCAGTTCTTC. Amino acids: CATPEGDFSYNEQFF. This chain links TRBV10-1 with TRBJ2-1; D is possibly TRBD1 or TRBD2 (6 bases each). From germline, CDR1 is WNHNN and CDR2 SYGVQD (reference sequence). The V gene lost 10 bases and the J gene lost 0 bases, with 16 bases spanning the gap. This CDR3 is 15 amino acids long.

J is TRBJ2-1 and V is TRBV4-2; the match to TRBD2 covers 10 bases. Germline V gives CDR1 LGHNA, CDR2 YNFKEQ. V was clipped by 5 bases and J by 6 bases; unmatched bases: 7. The CDR3 runs to 15 residues. CDR3 amino acids: CASSYGLAATNEQFF. The CDR3 DNA follows: TGTGCCAGCAGCTACGGACTAGCGGCAACCAATGAGCAGTTCTTC.

V usage is TRBV4-1 and J usage is TRBJ1-1; the D gene is possibly TRBD1 (6 bases). Germline V gives CDR1 MGHRA, CDR2 YSYEKL. The CDR3 contains 15 residues. V dropped 3 bases and J dropped 0 bases, with 11 bases sitting between them. DNA for the CDR3: TGCGCCAGCAGCCATACAGGGACCATGAACACTGAAGCTTTCTTT. This translates into CASSHTGTMNTEAFF.

This clone was seen a handful of times. The J gene is TRBJ1-1, the V gene TRBV12-5; D ambiguous. CDR3 length: 11 residues. Trimming removed 5 bases from V and 3 bases from J, with 4 bases in between. The V gene's germline CDR1 is LGHNT and CDR2 FRNRAP. CDR3 in amino acids: CASGGDTEAFF. CDR3 in DNA: TGTGCTAGTGGTGGAGACACTGAAGCTTTCTTT.

The table lists this clone with a few counts. The chain links TRBV19 to TRBJ2-1; 9 positions match TRBD2. With 5 bases clipped from V and 5 bases from J, the junction kept 7 bases outside the gene matches. The CDR3 is made up of 15 amino acids. In germline, CDR1 is LNHDA, CDR2 SQIVND (reference sequence). For the CDR3, the DNA is TGTGCCAGTAGTCCCGCTAGCGGGGCCCACAATGAGCAGTTCTTC. Protein product: CASSPASGAHNEQFF.

The chain employs TRBV7-9 and TRBJ1-3; the D is unclear. Germline assignment: CDR1 SEHNR and CDR2 FQNEAQ (reference sequence). Trimming stripped 0 bases from V and 1 base from J, with 10 bases between. This CDR3 region has 16 residues. CDR3 sequence reads: CASSLAGGGSGNTIYF. The DNA of the CDR3 is TGTGCCAGCAGCTTAGCGGGCGGAGGGTCTGGAAACACCATATATTTT.

The chain employs TRBV30 and TRBJ2-4; D gene unclear. The V gene lost 1 base and the J gene lost 8 bases, with 6 bases spanning the gap. There are 11 residues in the CDR3. The germline V gene encodes CDR1 GTSNPN and CDR2 SVGIG (reference sequence). The CDR3 region is CAWSDLDIQYF. CDR3 coding DNA: TGTGCCTGGAGTGACTTGGACATTCAGTACTTC.

The CDR3 sequence: CASSLRDRGYNEQFF. CDR3 coding DNA: TGCGCCAGCAGCCTCCGGGACAGGGGTTACAATGAGCAGTTCTTC. The chain is built from TRBV5-1 and TRBJ2-1, with 10 bases aligning to TRBD1. Germline-derived CDR1 and CDR2 are SGHRS and YFSETQ. The CDR3 is 15 residues long. The J segment lost 4 bases and the V segment lost 4 bases, leaving 5 bases of the junction unmatched.

V usage is TRBV7-6 and J usage is TRBJ1-3; possible D gene TRBD1, 5 bases. Germline V lookup: CDR1 SGHVS, CDR2 FNYEAQ. Trimming pared 5 bases from V and 2 bases from J, leaving 28 bases between. CDR3 length: 20 amino acids. CDR3: CASSPKVGGVRSDPGNTIYF. CDR3 DNA: TGTGCCAGCAGCCCCAAGGTTGGAGGGGTAAGGTCTGATCCTGGAAACACCATATATTTT.

V usage is TRBV10-1 and J usage is TRBJ1-1; D possibly corresponds to TRBD1 (6 bases). The germline V gene has CDR1 WNHNN and CDR2 SYGVQD (reference sequence). The V and J ends lost 0 bases and 0 bases respectively, with 11 bases between them. This CDR3 has 16 residues. The CDR3 region is CASSESGARMNTEAFF. Written as DNA, the CDR3 is TGCGCCAGCAGTGAGTCGGGGGCCAGGATGAACACTGAAGCTTTCTTT.

This clone was detected only a few times. The V call is TRBV30, the J call TRBJ1-4; D might be TRBD1 (6 bases). Germline V lookup: CDR1 GTSNPN, CDR2 SVGIG (reference sequence). V lost 2 bases, J lost 7 bases, and 20 bases lay in between. CDR3 length equals 16 residues. CDR3 loop: CAWSPPKFGTSEKLFF. DNA for the CDR3: TGTGCCTGGAGTCCACCTAAATTTGGGACATCTGAAAAACTGTTTTTT.

Here the CDR3 reads CASSLSQGAFGTDTQYF. In nucleotides, the CDR3 is TGCGCCAGCAGCTTATCGCAGGGGGCGTTCGGGACAGATACGCAGTATTTT. This sequence joins TRBV5-1 and TRBJ2-3, with TRBD1 matching 8 bases. The germline gives CDR1 SGHRS, CDR2 YFSETQ. CDR3 length: 17 amino acids. J lost 3 bases, V lost 2 bases, and 11 bases had no gene match. The full variable domain, its missing parts supplied by reference TRBV5-1 and TRBJ2-3, is KAGVTQTPRYLIKTRGQQVTLSCSPISGHRSVSWYQQTPGQGLQFLFEYFSETQRNKGNFPGRFSGRQFSNSRSEMNVSTLELGDSALYLCASSLSQGAFGTDTQYFGPGTRLTVL.

The J gene is TRBJ2-1, the V gene TRBV27; the match to TRBD2 covers 11 bases. Per the germline V gene, CDR1 is MNHEY and CDR2 is SMNVEV (reference sequence). Germline trimming cut 7 bases from V and 5 bases from J; bases unmatched to any gene: 4. The CDR3 loop spans 14 amino acids. Here the CDR3 reads CASKGLAVHNEQFF. CDR3 DNA sequence: TGTGCCAGCAAGGGACTAGCGGTTCACAATGAGCAGTTCTTC.

This sequence joins TRBV11-2 and TRBJ2-3; 8 positions match TRBD2. After removal of 0 bases from V and 1 base from J, the junction contained 6 bases not matched to a gene. The CDR3 is 17 amino acids. Germline CDR1 is SGHAT and CDR2 is FQNNGV. The CDR3 coding sequence is TGTGCCAGCAGCTTAGATGAATGGCGGGAGGGCACAGATACGCAGTATTTT. Encoded protein: CASSLDEWREGTDTQYF.

The chain couples TRBV5-1 to TRBJ2-5; D might be TRBD2 (5 bases). This CDR3 comprises 14 residues. V was clipped by 2 bases and J by 1 base, with 9 bases between them. CDR1 is SGHRS and CDR2 is YFSETQ in the germline V gene. The CDR3 loop is CASSLSAAQETQYF. Here the CDR3 DNA reads TGCGCCAGCAGCTTATCAGCGGCCCAAGAGACCCAGTACTTC.

The chain recombines TRBV2 with TRBJ1-5; TRBD1 matches 7 bases. The trim removed 6 bases at V and 7 bases at J, leaving 12 bases unmatched. The CDR3 contains 15 residues. The germline V gene encodes CDR1 SNHLY and CDR2 FYNNEI. The CDR3 protein is CASRPEGPRGQPQHF. Written as DNA, the CDR3 is TGTGCCAGCAGACCCGAAGGCCCCAGGGGGCAGCCCCAGCATTTT.

The V gene is TRBV18, the J gene TRBJ1-5; unclear D gene. Trimming stripped 8 bases from V and 7 bases from J, with 15 bases between. Germline CDR1 and CDR2: KGHSH and LQKENI. CDR3 length: 13 residues. Here the CDR3 DNA reads TGTGCCAGCAGGGCGGGGTCACGGCAGCCCCAGCATTTT. This codes for CASRAGSRQPQHF.

V and J are TRBV13 and TRBJ1-2; TRBD1 might be the D (6 bases). The CDR3 contains 15 residues. V dropped 5 bases and J dropped 4 bases, with 17 bases sitting between them. Germline values: CDR1 PRHDT, CDR2 FYEKMQ (reference sequence). CDR3 sequence: CASSRDRPSPYGYTF. The CDR3 DNA reads as TGTGCCAGCAGCCGAGACAGGCCATCCCCCTATGGCTACACCTTC.

V usage is TRBV7-2 and J usage is TRBJ1-1; TRBD1 agrees at 10 bases. This CDR3 has 16 amino acids. Germline loops: CDR1 SGHTA, CDR2 FQGNSA. The junction had 11 bases not matched to a gene; V was cut back by 2 bases and J by 8 bases. The CDR3 protein is CASSLRSGQGKSEAFF. DNA for the CDR3: TGTGCCAGCAGCTTAAGGTCGGGACAGGGGAAGTCGGAAGCTTTCTTT.

The rearrangement links TRBV11-3 to TRBJ2-7; D call uncertain. V was cut by 1 base and J by 3 bases, with 4 bases left in between. The CDR3 consists of 12 residues. Germline V gene lookup returns CDR1 SGHNT and CDR2 YENEEA. CDR3 protein: CASSLGDYEQYF. The CDR3 nucleotides read TGTGCCAGCAGCTTAGGCGACTACGAGCAGTACTTC.

This clone was found a few times. V gene TRBV9 combines with J gene TRBJ1-3, with D maybe TRBD1 (6 bases). The CDR3 covers 15 residues. The V end lost 5 bases, the J end lost 0 bases, and 12 bases lay between the germline ends. Germline-derived CDR1 and CDR2 are SGDLS and YYNGEE. The CDR3 bases are TGTGCCAGCAGTGCGGACAGCTACTCTGGAAACACCATATATTTT. Residues: CASSADSYSGNTIYF.

This chain uses TRBV10-1 with TRBJ2-7; the match to TRBD1 covers 7 bases. Looked up from germline, CDR1 is WNHNN and CDR2 is SYGVQD (reference sequence). This CDR3 has 12 residues. After removal of 8 bases from V and 8 bases from J, the junction contained 9 bases not matched to a gene. The CDR3 protein is CASGTGTEKQYF. The DNA of the CDR3 is TGCGCCAGCGGAACCGGGACAGAGAAGCAGTACTTC.

CDR3 sequence: CASSSGQGRSGNTIYF. CDR3 in DNA: TGTGCCAGCAGCTCGGGACAGGGAAGGTCTGGAAACACCATATATTTT. This sequence joins TRBV5-4 and TRBJ1-3; TRBD1 aligns across 9 bases. The CDR3 length is 16 residues. V shed 3 bases, J shed 1 base, and the junction held 5 bases outside the gene matches. The V gene's germline CDR1 is SGHNT and CDR2 YYREEE (reference sequence).